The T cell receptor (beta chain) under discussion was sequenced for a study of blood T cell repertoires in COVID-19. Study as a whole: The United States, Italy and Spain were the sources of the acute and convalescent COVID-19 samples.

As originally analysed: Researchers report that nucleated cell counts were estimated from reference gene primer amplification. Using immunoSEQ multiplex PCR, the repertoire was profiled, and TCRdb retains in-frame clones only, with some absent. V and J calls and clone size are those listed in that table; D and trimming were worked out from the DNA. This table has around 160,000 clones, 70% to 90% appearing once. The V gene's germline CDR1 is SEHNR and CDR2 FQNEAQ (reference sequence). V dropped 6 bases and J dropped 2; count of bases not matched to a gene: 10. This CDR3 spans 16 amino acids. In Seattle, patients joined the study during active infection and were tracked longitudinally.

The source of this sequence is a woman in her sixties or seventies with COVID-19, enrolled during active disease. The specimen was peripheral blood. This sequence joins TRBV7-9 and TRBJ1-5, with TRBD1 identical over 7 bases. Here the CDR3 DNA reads TGTGCCAGCAGTTCTACAGGGGATGGTGGCAATCAGCCCCAGCATTTT. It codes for CASSSTGDGGNQPQHF.